The rows below give T cell receptor beta chains drawn from one sample of a study of shared clonotypes between healthy human individuals. The protocol was immunoSEQ multiplex PCR, while the TCRdb copy is restricted to in-frame clones and leaves out a portion. Of over 100,000 clones listed, 68% are singletons. Sequencing input: memory CD8+ T cells sorted from blood. Every receptor here comes from a woman aged 25 to 39 in good health. Each CDR3 is given with its conserved first and last residue. Each record gives: clone size, V gene, D gene, J gene, CDR3 DNA, CDR3 protein. D genes are given only for firm matches. Where a row states a size, it is once, few, many or the class of an expanded clone; other rows omit it.

clone_size: few; v_call: TRBV19; d_call: TRBD2; j_call: TRBJ2-1; cdr3_nt: TGTGCCAGTTCTAGCGGGTGGGAGCAGTTCTTC; cdr3_aa: CASSSGWEQFF
clone_size: -; v_call: TRBV4-2; d_call: TRBD2; j_call: TRBJ2-7; cdr3_nt: TGTGCCAGCAGCCAAGGGGCTAGCGGGAGCTACGAGCAGTACTTC; cdr3_aa: CASSQGASGSYEQYF
clone_size: -; v_call: TRBV6-5; d_call: TRBD2; j_call: TRBJ2-5; cdr3_nt: TGTGCCAGCAGTTACTCGGGACTAGGAGGCGGAGAGACCCAGTACTTC; cdr3_aa: CASSYSGLGGGETQYF
clone_size: -; v_call: TRBV2; d_call: TRBD2; j_call: TRBJ2-2; cdr3_nt: TGTGCCAGCAGTGGGCAGGGCGTTCTAGCGGGAGGGCCGAACACCGGGGAGCTGTTTTTT; cdr3_aa: CASSGQGVLAGGPNTGELFF
clone_size: few; v_call: TRBV5-6; d_call: -; j_call: TRBJ2-4; cdr3_nt: TGTGCCAGCAGCCCGGGCCCTCGAACGGCAGCCAAAAACATTCAGTACTTC; cdr3_aa: CASSPGPRTAAKNIQYF
clone_size: -; v_call: TRBV30; d_call: TRBD2; j_call: TRBJ2-2; cdr3_nt: TGTGCCTGGGGGGGACTAGCGGGAGGTACCGGGGAGCTGTTTTTT; cdr3_aa: CAWGGLAGGTGELFF
clone_size: few; v_call: TRBV7-3; d_call: TRBD1; j_call: TRBJ2-2; cdr3_nt: TGTGCCAGCAGCACACTCGGGGACAGCCTTTCGACCGGGGAGCTGTTTTTT; cdr3_aa: CASSTLGDSLSTGELFF
clone_size: -; v_call: TRBV5-1; d_call: -; j_call: TRBJ2-7; cdr3_nt: TGCGCCAGCAGCAGACTACGGGAGTCCTACGAGCAGTACTTC; cdr3_aa: CASSRLRESYEQYF
clone_size: -; v_call: TRBV2; d_call: TRBD2; j_call: TRBJ2-7; cdr3_nt: TGTGCCAGCGGTCCTAGCGGGAGAATTTACGAGCAGTACTTC; cdr3_aa: CASGPSGRIYEQYF
clone_size: many; v_call: TRBV28; d_call: -; j_call: TRBJ2-3; cdr3_nt: TGTGCCAGCAGTTTTAGGGGGGAGCTCGCAGATACGCAGTATTTT; cdr3_aa: CASSFRGELADTQYF
clone_size: -; v_call: TRBV4-2; d_call: TRBD1; j_call: TRBJ2-7; cdr3_nt: TGTGCCAGCAGCCCCCGGACAGGGGAGGTCGAGCAGTACTTC; cdr3_aa: CASSPRTGEVEQYF
clone_size: once; v_call: TRBV7-8; d_call: -; j_call: TRBJ2-7; cdr3_nt: TGTGCCAGCAGCTTGCAACGAGACTCCTACGAGCAGTACTTC; cdr3_aa: CASSLQRDSYEQYF
clone_size: -; v_call: TRBV6-5; d_call: -; j_call: TRBJ2-3; cdr3_nt: TGTGCCAGCAGTTACTCCCAGGGGCTCAGCACAGATACGCAGTATTTT; cdr3_aa: CASSYSQGLSTDTQYF
clone_size: -; v_call: TRBV7-8; d_call: -; j_call: TRBJ1-1; cdr3_nt: TGTGCCAGCAGCCTCTCGGACAGAAACACTGAAGCTTTCTTT; cdr3_aa: CASSLSDRNTEAFF
clone_size: -; v_call: TRBV25-1; d_call: -; j_call: TRBJ2-5; cdr3_nt: TGTGCCAGCAGTGATGGCGGTAGTAGGGAGACGGAGACCCAGTACTTC; cdr3_aa: CASSDGGSRETETQYF
clone_size: -; v_call: TRBV5-1; d_call: -; j_call: TRBJ2-7; cdr3_nt: TGCGCCAGCAGCTTCGGGAGCACTTTCGAGCAGTACTTC; cdr3_aa: CASSFGSTFEQYF
clone_size: -; v_call: TRBV6-1; d_call: TRBD2; j_call: TRBJ2-1; cdr3_nt: TGTGCCAGCAGTGAACTCGCGGGAGGTGGCAATGAGCAGTTCTTC; cdr3_aa: CASSELAGGGNEQFF
clone_size: -; v_call: TRBV15; d_call: -; j_call: TRBJ1-4; cdr3_nt: TGTGCCACCAGCAGAACAGCCCTTAATGAAAAACTGTTTTTT; cdr3_aa: CATSRTALNEKLFF